This T cell receptor (beta chain) was captured by sequencing in a study of cytomegalovirus exposure and HLA in healthy donors. As for the study in general: There were 90 million to 130 million unique TCR beta sequences, drawn from roughly 200 million T cells, in an earlier analysis. Study-level findings and limits: By a later analysis, the bulk of CMV-associated TCR beta chains appeared HLA-restricted. Rare TCR sequences dominated, though some public TCRs recurred in many donors. In a later analysis, TCR beta V- and J-gene trimming showed a link to a missense DCLRE1C variant.

In the PCR, 60 Vbeta and 13 Jbeta primers were used. Sequenced by immunoSEQ multiplex PCR; TCRdb stores in-frame clones only, minus some. This table has more than 250,000 clones, around nine tenths appearing once. Regarding this clone: Antigen: not known.

Sequencing used PBMCs. This receptor was identified in a woman younger than 35 in good health and CMV-seronegative.

The CDR3 sequence: CASSTRQDNYGYTF. The DNA of the CDR3 is TGTGCCAGCAGCACCCGACAGGACAACTATGGCTACACCTTC. This rearrangement joins TRBV11-2 to TRBJ1-2, with a tentative D call TRBD1 (6 bases). Germline V gives CDR1 SGHAT, CDR2 FQNNGV. V was clipped by 5 bases and J by 2 bases, with 12 bases between them. The CDR3 has 14 residues.